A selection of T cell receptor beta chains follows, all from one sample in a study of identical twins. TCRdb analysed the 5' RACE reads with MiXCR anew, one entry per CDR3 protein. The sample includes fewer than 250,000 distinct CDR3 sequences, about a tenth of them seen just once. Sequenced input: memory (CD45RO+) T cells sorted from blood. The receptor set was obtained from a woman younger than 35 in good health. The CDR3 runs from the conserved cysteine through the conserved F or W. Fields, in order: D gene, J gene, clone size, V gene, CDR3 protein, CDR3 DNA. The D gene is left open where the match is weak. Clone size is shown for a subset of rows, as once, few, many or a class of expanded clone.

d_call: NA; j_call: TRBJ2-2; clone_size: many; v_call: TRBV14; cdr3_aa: CASSWAGELFF; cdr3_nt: TGTGCCAGCAGTTGGGCCGGGGAGCTGTTTTTT
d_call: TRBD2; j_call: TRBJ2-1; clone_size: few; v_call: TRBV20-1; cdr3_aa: CSASRGRGSYNEQFF; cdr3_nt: TGCAGTGCTAGTCGCGGGAGGGGCTCCTACAATGAGCAGTTCTTC
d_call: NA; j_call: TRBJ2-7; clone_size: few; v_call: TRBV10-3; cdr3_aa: CATNKLDGAYEQYF; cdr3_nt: TGTGCCACAAACAAATTGGACGGAGCCTACGAGCAGTACTTC
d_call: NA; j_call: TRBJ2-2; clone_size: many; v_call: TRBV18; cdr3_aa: CASSPRGVAISSSTGELFF; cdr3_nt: TGTGCCAGCTCACCACGGGGGGTCGCGATATCGTCGAGCACCGGGGAGCTGTTTTTT
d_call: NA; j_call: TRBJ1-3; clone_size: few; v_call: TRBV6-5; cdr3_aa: CASSYSGNQGNTIYF; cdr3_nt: TGTGCCAGCAGTTACTCGGGGAATCAGGGGAACACCATATATTTT
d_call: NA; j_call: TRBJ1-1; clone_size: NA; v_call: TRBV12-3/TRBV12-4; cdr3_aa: CASSPTDGEAFF; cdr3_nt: TGTGCCAGCAGTCCTACGGACGGGGAAGCTTTCTTT
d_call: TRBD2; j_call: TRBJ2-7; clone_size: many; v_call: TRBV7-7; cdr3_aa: CASSLGAGGSYEQYF; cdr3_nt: TGTGCCAGCAGCTTAGGAGCGGGAGGTTCCTACGAGCAGTACTTC
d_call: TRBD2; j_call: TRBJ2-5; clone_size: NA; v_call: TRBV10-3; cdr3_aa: CAISEPQRGKQETQYF; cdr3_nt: TGTGCCATCAGTGAGCCCCAGCGGGGGAAGCAAGAGACCCAGTACTTC
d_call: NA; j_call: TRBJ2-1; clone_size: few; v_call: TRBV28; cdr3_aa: CASSLSGAAGNEQFF; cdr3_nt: TGTGCCAGCAGTTTAAGTGGGGCGGCTGGCAATGAGCAGTTCTTC
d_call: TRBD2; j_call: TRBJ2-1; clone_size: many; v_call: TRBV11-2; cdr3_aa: CASSPTSGGASSNEQFF; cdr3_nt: TGTGCCAGCAGCCCGACTAGCGGGGGGGCCTCTTCGAATGAGCAGTTCTTC
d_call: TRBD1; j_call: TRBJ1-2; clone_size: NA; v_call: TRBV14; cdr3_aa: CASSHRDRVYGYTF; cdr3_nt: TGTGCCAGCAGCCACCGGGACAGGGTCTATGGCTACACCTTC
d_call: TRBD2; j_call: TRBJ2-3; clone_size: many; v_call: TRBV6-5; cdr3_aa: CASSYFRLAGETTDTQYF; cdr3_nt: TGTGCCAGCAGTTACTTCCGACTAGCGGGAGAAACAACAGATACGCAGTATTTT
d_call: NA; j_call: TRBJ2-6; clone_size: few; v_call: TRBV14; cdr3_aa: CASSLIRTGANVLTF; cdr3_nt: TGTGCCAGCAGCCTTATAAGAACTGGGGCCAACGTCCTGACTTTC
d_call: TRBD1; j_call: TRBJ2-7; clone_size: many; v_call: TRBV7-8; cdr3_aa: CASSFGQDRYEQYF; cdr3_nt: TGTGCCAGCAGCTTCGGACAGGACCGTTACGAGCAGTACTTC
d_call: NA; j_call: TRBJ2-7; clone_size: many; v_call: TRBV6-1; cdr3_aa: CASTEVGGSYEQYF; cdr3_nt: TGTGCCAGCACCGAAGTAGGAGGCTCCTACGAGCAGTACTTC
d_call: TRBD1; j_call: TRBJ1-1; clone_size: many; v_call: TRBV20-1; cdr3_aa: CSASETGWNTEAFF; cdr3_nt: TGCAGTGCTAGTGAGACAGGGTGGAACACTGAAGCTTTCTTT
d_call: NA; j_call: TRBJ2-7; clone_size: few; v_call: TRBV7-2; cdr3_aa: CASSLSPSAYEQYF; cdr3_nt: TGTGCCAGCAGCCTATCACCTAGCGCATACGAGCAGTACTTC
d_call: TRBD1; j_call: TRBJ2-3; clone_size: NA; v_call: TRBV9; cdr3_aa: CASSADRAVDTQYF; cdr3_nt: TGTGCCAGCAGCGCGGACAGGGCGGTAGATACGCAGTATTTT
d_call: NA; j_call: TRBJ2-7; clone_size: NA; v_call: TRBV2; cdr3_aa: CASSDSPYEQYF; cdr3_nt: TGTGCCAGCAGTGACTCGCCTTACGAGCAGTACTTC
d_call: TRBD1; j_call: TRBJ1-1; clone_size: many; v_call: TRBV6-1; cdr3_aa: CASSTTPGQGATEAFF; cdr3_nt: TGTGCCAGCAGTACCACTCCGGGACAGGGGGCAACTGAAGCTTTCTTT
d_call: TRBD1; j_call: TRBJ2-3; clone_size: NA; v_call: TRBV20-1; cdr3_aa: CSARDPDRGDTQYF; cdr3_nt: TGCAGTGCTAGAGATCCGGACAGGGGAGATACGCAGTATTTT
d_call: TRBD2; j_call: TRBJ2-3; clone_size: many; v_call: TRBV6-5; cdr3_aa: CASSYGASGGFTDTQYF; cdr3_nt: TGTGCCAGCAGTTACGGTGCTAGCGGGGGGTTTACAGATACGCAGTATTTT
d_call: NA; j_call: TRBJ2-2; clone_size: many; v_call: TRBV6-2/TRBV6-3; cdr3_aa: CASSYFADTGELFF; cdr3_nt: TGTGCCAGCAGTTACTTCGCGGATACCGGGGAGCTGTTTTTT
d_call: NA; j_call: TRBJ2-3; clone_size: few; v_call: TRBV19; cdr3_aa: CASSIREWKDTQYF; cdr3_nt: TGTGCCAGTAGTATCAGGGAATGGAAAGATACGCAGTATTTT
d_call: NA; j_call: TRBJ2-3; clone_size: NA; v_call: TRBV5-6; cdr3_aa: CASSPGLLSGSPTDTQYF; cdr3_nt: TGTGCCAGCAGCCCCGGCCTCCTCTCCGGATCCCCCACAGATACGCAGTATTTT
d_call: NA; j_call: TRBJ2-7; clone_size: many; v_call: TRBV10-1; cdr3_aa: CASSESGDSWEQYF; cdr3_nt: TGCGCCAGCAGTGAGTCCGGGGATTCCTGGGAGCAGTACTTC
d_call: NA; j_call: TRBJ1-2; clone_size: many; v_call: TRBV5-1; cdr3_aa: CASSLNPDRSFGYGYTF; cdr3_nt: TGCGCCAGCAGCTTGAACCCGGACAGAAGTTTTGGCTATGGCTACACCTTC
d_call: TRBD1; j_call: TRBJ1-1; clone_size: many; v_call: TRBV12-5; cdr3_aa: CASGSWTGTNTEAFF; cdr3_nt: TGTGCTAGTGGTTCGTGGACAGGGACGAACACTGAAGCTTTCTTT
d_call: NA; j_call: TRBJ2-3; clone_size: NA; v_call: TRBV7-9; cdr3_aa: CASSAVTDTQYF; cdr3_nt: TGTGCCAGCAGCGCCGTCACAGATACGCAGTATTTT
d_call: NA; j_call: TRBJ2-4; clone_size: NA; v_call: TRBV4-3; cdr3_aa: CASSPEALQGTKNIQYF; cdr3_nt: TGCGCCAGCAGCCCCGAGGCTCTACAGGGAACCAAAAACATTCAGTACTTC
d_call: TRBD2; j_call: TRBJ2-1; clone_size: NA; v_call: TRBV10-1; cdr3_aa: CASSETSRPYNEQFF; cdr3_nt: TGCGCCAGCAGCGAGACTAGCAGACCCTACAATGAGCAGTTCTTC
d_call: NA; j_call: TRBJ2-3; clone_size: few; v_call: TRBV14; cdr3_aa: CASSQVQADTQYF; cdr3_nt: TGTGCCAGCAGCCAAGTCCAGGCAGATACGCAGTATTTT
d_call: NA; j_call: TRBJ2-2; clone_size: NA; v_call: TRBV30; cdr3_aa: CAWAATGVSNTGELFF; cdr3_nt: TGTGCCTGGGCAGCCACGGGGGTCTCGAACACCGGGGAGCTGTTTTTT
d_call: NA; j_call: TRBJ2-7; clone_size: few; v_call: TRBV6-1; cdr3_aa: CASASASSYEQYF; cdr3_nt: TGTGCCAGTGCGAGTGCAAGCTCCTACGAGCAGTACTTC
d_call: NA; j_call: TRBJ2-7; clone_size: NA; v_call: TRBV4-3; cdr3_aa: CASSQDPASYEQYF; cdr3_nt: TGCGCCAGCAGCCAAGACCCGGCATCCTACGAGCAGTACTTC
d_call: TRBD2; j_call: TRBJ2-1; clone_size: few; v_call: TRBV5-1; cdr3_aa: CASSLTSGAGTYNEQFF; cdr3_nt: TGCGCCAGCAGCTTAACTAGCGGGGCAGGCACCTACAATGAGCAGTTCTTC
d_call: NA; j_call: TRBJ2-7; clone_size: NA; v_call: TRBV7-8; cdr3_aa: CASSLSLYEQYF; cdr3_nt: TGTGCCAGCAGCTTAAGCCTCTACGAGCAGTACTTC
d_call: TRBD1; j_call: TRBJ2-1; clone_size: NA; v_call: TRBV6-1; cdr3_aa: CASRLTGGGVNNEQFF; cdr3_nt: TGTGCCAGCAGGTTGACAGGGGGCGGGGTGAACAATGAGCAGTTCTTC
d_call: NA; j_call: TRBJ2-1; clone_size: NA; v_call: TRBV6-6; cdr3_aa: CASSYTNLNEQFF; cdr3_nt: TGTGCCAGCAGTTACACGAACCTGAATGAGCAGTTCTTC
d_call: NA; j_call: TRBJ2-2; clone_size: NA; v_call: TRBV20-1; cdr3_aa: CSARRGTGELFF; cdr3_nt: TGCAGTGCTCGAAGAGGGACCGGGGAGCTGTTTTTT
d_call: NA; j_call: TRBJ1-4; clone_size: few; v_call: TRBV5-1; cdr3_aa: CASSLAGARGEKLFF; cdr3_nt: TGCGCCAGCAGCTTGGCAGGGGCGCGGGGTGAAAAACTGTTTTTT